This TCR beta chain was captured in a study of CXCR3-negative and CXCR3-positive naive CD8 T cells. TRB cDNA was prepared as libraries by UMI-labeled 5' RACE. TCRdb reprocessed the 5' RACE reads and reports one entry per CDR3 protein, with no DNA. This table lists about 90,000 distinct CDR3 sequences. Regarding the study as a whole: TRB CDR3s of CXCR3-positive naive cells were more hydrophobic than those of CXCR3-negative naive cells. After cryopreservation, expression of CXCR3 was partially reduced, and most assays were run with fresh PBMCs. Similarly elevated diversity marked both naive subsets, with memory CD8+ cells showing far lower diversity.

The CDR3 is 20 amino acids. Points on this clonotype: Its antigen is still unknown.

Triplicate sorts, approximately 290,000 cells apiece, were made for each CD8+ T cell subset. This chain connects TRBV12-3 or TRBV12-4 to TRBJ2-3; TCRdb outputs TRBD2, but without DNA this stays unchecked. The sequence came from a human donor in good health. Some clones in this sample may be carry-over from other donors' samples. What was sequenced was naive CXCR3- CD8+ T cells from blood. The subset was: CD45RO-CCR7+CD27+CD95- naive CD8+ T cells lacking CXCR3 (TNR3-). The CDR3 here is CASSRPSSGGTHPSTDTQYF.